A single sample is the source of the 18 T cell receptor beta chains below, sequenced in a study of Ad26.COV2.S vaccination and SARS-CoV-2 variants. Sample treatment: approximately 18 received Ad26.COV2.S at low or high dose, single or two shots; roughly five received placebo; per-sample allocation not given. Sampling took place 63 days after the first vaccine or placebo injection. The repertoire was sequenced with immunoSEQ multiplex PCR; TCRdb's copy has only in-frame clones and lacks some. The sample carries about 350,000 clones, roughly 85% recorded once. Specimen: peripheral blood, collected in a trial of Ad26.COV2.S vaccine versus placebo. These receptors were obtained from a person between 18 and 65 years old who received the Ad26.COV2.S COVID-19 vaccine or a placebo.

The rearrangement joins TRBV4-1 to TRBJ2-5, with 7 bases that match TRBD1. With 4 bases clipped from V and 5 bases from J, the junction kept 13 bases outside the gene matches. Germline lookup yields CDR1 MGHRA and CDR2 YSYEKL. The CDR3 is 16 residues long. The CDR3 protein is CASSRPGQTSRETQYF. The CDR3 region has the DNA TGCGCCAGCAGCCGCCCGGGACAGACCTCCCGGGAGACCCAGTACTTC.

The table lists this clone with a few counts. The rearrangement uses TRBV5-6 and TRBJ1-2, with unresolved D. The CDR3 sequence is 15 residues long. The germline CDR1 and CDR2 sequences are SGHDT and YYEEEE. Trimming stripped 4 bases from V and 10 bases from J, with 23 bases between. In DNA, the CDR3 is TGTGCCAGCAGCGGGTACAGCCTCAATAAACTCCACTACACCTTC. Its translation is CASSGYSLNKLHYTF.

This clone occurred once. The chain is built from TRBV12-3 or TRBV12-4 and TRBJ1-2; D not resolved. The CDR3 contains 12 residues. V lost 4 bases and J 4 bases, leaving 7 bases between the germline ends. The CDR3 bases are TGTGCCAGCAGTTCAAGTCTCTATGGCTACACCTTC. Its translation: CASSSSLYGYTF.

V gene TRBV4-1 combines with J gene TRBJ1-3; 8 positions match TRBD1. The germline gives CDR1 MGHRA, CDR2 YSYEKL. Trimming removed 0 bases from V and 2 bases from J; junction bases left unmatched: 3. This CDR3 comprises 16 residues. CDR3 residues: CASSQDQGAAGNTIYF. In nucleotides, the CDR3 is TGCGCCAGCAGCCAAGATCAGGGGGCGGCTGGAAACACCATATATTTT.

The chain recombines TRBV6-6 with TRBJ2-1; 7 bases agree with TRBD1. The CDR3 has 12 amino acids. With 7 bases clipped from V and 8 bases from J, the junction kept 5 bases outside the gene matches. The germline V gene has CDR1 MNHNY and CDR2 SVGAGI (reference sequence). The CDR3, as DNA: TGTGCCAGCAAAAGACAGGGTTATGAGCAGTTCTTC. Translated: CASKRQGYEQFF.

This clone occurred once. This chain joins TRBV18 and TRBJ2-3; D is ambiguous. Trimming left V 8 bases short and J 2 bases short, with 8 bases between. The CDR3 runs to 12 residues. Germline CDR1 reads KGHSH; CDR2 reads LQKENI. The DNA of the CDR3 is TGTGCCAGCCTACTCTTCACAGATACGCAGTATTTT. It codes for CASLLFTDTQYF. Based on the CDR3 plus reference TRBV18 and TRBJ2-3, the full variable domain is NAGVMQNPRHLVRRRGQEARLRCSPMKGHSHVYWYRQLPEEGLKFMVYLQKENIIDESGMPKERFSAEFPKEGPSILRIQQVVRGDSAAYFCASLLFTDTQYFGPGTRLTVL.

The rearrangement uses TRBV7-2 and TRBJ2-7; D may be TRBD2 (5 bases). The V and J ends lost 3 bases and 4 bases respectively, with 10 bases between them. This CDR3 is built from 13 residues. Germline values: CDR1 SGHTA, CDR2 FQGNSA. The CDR3: CASSLRVQYEQYF. The CDR3 coding sequence is TGTGCCAGCAGCTTGAGGGTACAATACGAGCAGTACTTC.

The V call is TRBV7-2, the J call TRBJ2-5; 7 positions match TRBD1. The germline V gene has CDR1 SGHTA and CDR2 FQGNSA. The CDR3 covers 14 residues. V lost 5 bases, J lost 5 bases, and 8 bases stayed unmatched. CDR3 in amino acids: CASSAWTGGETQYF. Written as DNA, the CDR3 is TGTGCCAGCAGCGCGTGGACAGGTGGGGAGACCCAGTACTTC.

This chain connects TRBV20-1 to TRBJ1-2; TRBD1 might be the D (5 bases). The V and J ends lost 3 bases and 4 bases respectively, with 15 bases between them. Per germline, CDR1 DFQATT and CDR2 SNEGSKA (reference sequence). CDR3 length: 14 residues. The CDR3 sequence is CSASVQGVSYGYTF. The CDR3 DNA reads as TGCAGTGCTAGTGTTCAGGGAGTCAGCTATGGCTACACCTTC.

The genes are TRBV7-9 and TRBJ1-1, with a possible D match to TRBD1 (6 bases). This CDR3 has 15 residues. CDR1 is SEHNR and CDR2 is FQNEAQ in the germline V gene (reference sequence). The V end was cut by 4 bases, the J end by 1 base, with 13 bases between. CDR3 nucleotides: TGTGCCAGCAGCTATATGACAGGTGGGAACACTGAAGCTTTCTTT. Translating gives CASSYMTGGNTEAFF.

DNA for the CDR3: TGTGCCAGCAGCTTGCGTCAAGGGGGTGAAAAACTGTTTTTT. Its protein product is CASSLRQGGEKLFF. This chain joins TRBV5-6 and TRBJ1-4, with D possibly matching TRBD1 (6 bases). Looked up from germline, CDR1 is SGHDT and CDR2 is YYEEEE. This CDR3 spans 14 amino acids. The V end was cut by 1 base, the J end by 7 bases, with 11 bases between.

CDR3 loop: CASSPKSGIGGSYNEQFF. CDR3 nucleotide sequence: TGTGCCAGCTCACCCAAGAGCGGAATCGGGGGGTCTTACAATGAGCAGTTCTTC. The genes are TRBV18 and TRBJ2-1, with 7 bases matching TRBD2. The J segment lost 4 bases and the V segment lost 3 bases, leaving 15 bases of the junction unmatched. Looked up from germline, CDR1 is KGHSH and CDR2 is LQKENI. The length of the CDR3 is 18 residues.

The chain has TRBV5-1 and TRBJ2-5; no clear D. The ends were cut back, 5 bases at V and 4 bases at J, with 18 bases in the middle. The CDR3 contains 15 residues. Germline CDR1 and CDR2: SGHRS and YFSETQ. For the CDR3, the DNA is TGCGCCAGCAGACCCGACGGCCGGGTAGCAGAGACCCAGTACTTC. This codes for CASRPDGRVAETQYF.

J is TRBJ2-7 and V is TRBV6-5; D not certain. Germline-derived CDR1 and CDR2 are MNHEY and SVGAGI. The CDR3 spans 14 residues. The V gene lost 2 bases and the J gene lost 2 bases, with 10 bases spanning the gap. The CDR3 sequence: CASSYKDRPYEQYF. CDR3 coding DNA: TGTGCCAGCAGTTACAAAGACCGTCCCTACGAGCAGTACTTC.

This chain links TRBV5-1 with TRBJ2-3; D not certain. This CDR3 spans 12 amino acids. V shed 6 bases and J shed 0 bases, with 5 bases lying between them. Germline V gene data show CDR1 as SGHRS and CDR2 as YFSETQ. In DNA form, the CDR3 reads TGCGCCAGCACCTCAAGCACAGATACGCAGTATTTT. It codes for CASTSSTDTQYF.

This rearrangement joins TRBV9 to TRBJ1-1; D is perhaps TRBD1 (6 bases). The CDR3 has 15 residues. Trimming took 4 bases from V and 3 from J, leaving 16 bases between them. The V gene's germline CDR1 is SGDLS and CDR2 YYNGEE. CDR3 sequence (DNA): TGTGCCAGCAGCAGACACATACAGGGCGACACTGAAGCTTTCTTT. It yields the protein CASSRHIQGDTEAFF. Supplemented by reference TRBV9 and TRBJ1-1, the full variable domain reads DSGVTQTPKHLITATGQRVTLRCSPRSGDLSVYWYQQSLDQGLQFLIQYYNGEERAKGNILERFSAQQFPDLHSELNLSSLELGDSALYFCASSRHIQGDTEAFFGQGTRLTVV.

The gene calls are TRBV19 and TRBJ1-5; D gene unclear. Looked up from germline, CDR1 is LNHDA and CDR2 is SQIVND (reference sequence). The CDR3 has 14 amino acids. Trimming removed 3 bases from V and 4 bases from J, with 10 bases in between. The CDR3 bases are TGTGCCAGTAGTATTAGAGAGGGAAATCAGCCCCAGCATTTT. This codes for CASSIREGNQPQHF.

A remark on this clone: A read error is possible here, since a much larger clone lies one base away. The chain links TRBV25-1 to TRBJ2-3; 8 bases are shared with TRBD2. This CDR3 is 14 amino acids long. Germline CDR1 reads MGHDK; CDR2 reads SYGVNS. V was pared by 6 bases and J by 1 base, with 3 bases of the junction left unmatched. CDR3 amino acids: CASSPAGGTDTQYF. CDR3 nucleotide sequence: TGTGCCAGCAGCCCAGCGGGGGGCACAGATACGCAGTATTTT.